Listed below are T cell receptor beta chains from one sample, sequenced in a study of T-cell reconstitution after alpha-beta-depleted transplantation in children. TCRdb ran MiXCR on the PCR reads and lists one entry per CDR3 protein. The sample holds about 600,000 distinct CDR3 sequences; 23% are singletons and the top ten take roughly an eighth. Here the sequenced sample was PBMCs, mostly from graft donor cells, taken 360 days after TCRalphabeta/CD19-depleted stem cell transplant. These receptors originate from a boy under two years old who had a stem cell transplant for acute myeloid leukemia, so the T cells may come from the graft donor. CDR3s include the opening cysteine and the closing phenylalanine or tryptophan. D genes are given only for firm matches. The size field is filled for only some rows; it gives once, few, many or a size class.

NA TRBJ2-7 few TRBV12-3/TRBV12-4 CASSLRDFVWEQYF TGTGCCAGCAGTTTGAGGGACTTTGTTTGGGAGCAGTACTTC
NA TRBJ2-3 few TRBV20-1 CSAREATVTQYF TGCAGTGCTAGAGAAGCGACTGTTACGCAGTATTTT
TRBD2 TRBJ2-3 NA TRBV20-1 CSAPSGSSTDTQYF TGCAGTGCCCCTAGCGGGTCAAGCACAGATACGCAGTATTTT
NA TRBJ2-7 many TRBV7-2 CASSFGTYYEQYF TGTGCCAGCAGCTTTGGGACATACTACGAGCAGTACTTC
NA TRBJ2-5 many TRBV20-1 CSARVSIPGQETQYF TGCAGTGCTAGAGTTAGCATCCCGGGACAAGAGACCCAGTACTTC
NA TRBJ2-2 many TRBV20-1 CSAMTGRGGELFF TGCAGTGCGATGACAGGGAGGGGCGGGGAGCTGTTTTTT
NA TRBJ1-2 NA TRBV2 CASPDTGYTF TGTGCCAGCCCCGACACTGGCTACACCTTC
TRBD2 TRBJ2-3 NA TRBV20-1 CGARGLAGCVDTQYF TGCGGTGCTCGGGGACTAGCGGGGTGTGTTGATACGCAGTATTTT
TRBD1 TRBJ2-1 NA TRBV27 CASSDRVGEQFF TGTGCCAGCAGTGACAGGGTGGGTGAGCAGTTCTTC
NA TRBJ1-1 NA TRBV5-1 CASSFRQTGRYTEAFF TGCGCCAGCAGCTTCCGACAGACCGGGCGGTACACTGAAGCTTTCTTT
TRBD1 TRBJ2-7 few TRBV27 CASSETGTAAYEQYF TGTGCCAGCAGTGAAACCGGGACAGCGGCCTACGAGCAGTACTTC
NA TRBJ2-2 NA TRBV7-2 CASSSTYYYTGELFF TGTGCCAGCAGCTCAACGTACTACTACACCGGGGAGCTGTTTTTT
NA TRBJ2-7 many TRBV6-2/TRBV6-3 CASSPGTIPYEQYF TGTGCCAGCAGTCCTGGGACCATCCCCTACGAGCAGTACTTC
NA TRBJ1-2 few TRBV21-1 CASSKGQGQDGYTF TGTGCCAGCAGCAAAGGCCAGGGGCAAGATGGCTACACCTTC
TRBD1 TRBJ2-1 NA TRBV4-3 CASSQPDRGREQFF TGCGCCAGCAGCCAGCCAGACAGGGGACGCGAGCAGTTCTTC
NA TRBJ2-1 many TRBV7-6 CASSPIRDQPHNEQFF TGTGCCAGCAGCCCCATCCGGGACCAGCCTCACAATGAGCAGTTCTTC
NA TRBJ2-7 many TRBV4-3 CASSQDRRDRQQYF TGCGCCAGCAGCCAAGATCGGAGGGATCGTCAGCAGTACTTC
TRBD2 TRBJ2-3 NA TRBV5-1 CASSRDSGASTDTQYF TGCGCCAGCAGCCGGGATAGCGGGGCGAGCACAGATACGCAGTATTTT
NA TRBJ1-1 NA TRBV6-1 CASRGQFPEAFF TGTGCCAGCAGAGGGCAGTTTCCTGAAGCTTTCTTT
NA TRBJ1-4 NA TRBV12-3/TRBV12-4 CASSLLSSSNEKLFF TGTGCCAGCAGTTTACTAAGCAGTTCTAATGAAAAACTGTTTTTT
NA TRBJ2-5 few TRBV15 CATSRTSQETQYF TGTGCCACCAGCAGAACTAGTCAAGAGACCCAGTACTTC
NA TRBJ2-2 NA TRBV4-2 CARSPGTGELFF TGTGCCAGGAGCCCGGGGACCGGGGAGCTGTTTTTT
NA TRBJ2-1 many TRBV6-5 CASSYSVVGGYNEQFF TGTGCCAGCAGTTACTCGGTCGTGGGTGGCTACAATGAGCAGTTCTTC
NA TRBJ2-3 few TRBV12-3/TRBV12-4 CASSLPGADTDTQYF TGTGCCAGCAGTCTCCCGGGGGCCGACACAGATACGCAGTATTTT
TRBD2 TRBJ2-1 NA TRBV6-1 CASIPGTSGGYEQFF TGTGCCAGCATACCCGGGACTAGCGGGGGCTATGAGCAGTTCTTC
NA TRBJ2-1 NA TRBV15 CATSRDKGGLYNEQFF TGTGCCACCAGCAGAGATAAGGGGGGCCTATACAATGAGCAGTTCTTC
NA TRBJ1-5 few TRBV27 CASSLEGRLGPQHF TGTGCCAGCAGTTTGGAGGGGCGGCTGGGGCCCCAGCATTTT
NA TRBJ2-3 NA TRBV7-9 CASSPRQGLTDTQYF TGTGCCAGCAGCCCCCGGCAGGGACTCACAGATACGCAGTATTTT
NA TRBJ1-5 once TRBV19 CASSAGRNSNQPQHF TGTGCCAGTAGTGCGGGACGGAATAGCAATCAGCCCCAGCATTTT
TRBD2 TRBJ2-3 many TRBV24-1 CATSDLGTSGTDTQYF TGTGCCACCAGTGATTTGGGGACTAGCGGGACAGATACGCAGTATTTT
NA TRBJ2-5 NA TRBV16 CASSQLDSQETQYF TGTGCCAGCAGCCAACTGGACAGCCAAGAGACCCAGTACTTC
TRBD2 TRBJ2-3 few TRBV12-3/TRBV12-4 CASSPQKAGLNTQYF TGTGCCAGCAGTCCACAAAAAGCGGGACTAAATACGCAGTATTTT
TRBD1 TRBJ2-2 NA TRBV12-3/TRBV12-4 CASIMTGSYTGELFF TGTGCCAGCATTATGACAGGGTCTTACACCGGGGAGCTGTTTTTT
TRBD2 TRBJ2-1 few TRBV27 CASSPYGGETFF TGTGCCAGCAGTCCTTACGGGGGGGAAACGTTCTTC
NA TRBJ2-3 NA TRBV6-1 CASSPGTPATDTQYF TGTGCCAGCAGTCCCGGGACCCCGGCCACAGATACGCAGTATTTT
NA TRBJ1-1 NA TRBV5-6 CASSLLTANTEAFF TGTGCCAGCAGCTTACTCACTGCGAACACTGAAGCTTTCTTT
NA TRBJ2-1 NA TRBV11-2 CASSPVRGGYNEQFF TGTGCCAGCAGCCCCGTAAGGGGGGGATACAATGAGCAGTTCTTC
NA TRBJ2-4 few TRBV7-9 CASSLDASRAKNIQYF TGTGCCAGCAGCTTAGATGCTAGCCGCGCCAAAAACATTCAGTACTTC
NA TRBJ1-6 NA TRBV12-3/TRBV12-4 CASSLGGFNSPLHF TGTGCCAGCAGTTTAGGGGGTTTTAATTCACCCCTCCACTTT
TRBD2 TRBJ2-1 many TRBV5-5 CASSAGTSWEQFF TGTGCCAGCAGCGCCGGGACTAGCTGGGAGCAGTTCTTC
NA TRBJ2-1 NA TRBV27 CASSLSGINEQFF TGTGCCAGCAGTTTATCGGGGATCAATGAGCAGTTCTTC